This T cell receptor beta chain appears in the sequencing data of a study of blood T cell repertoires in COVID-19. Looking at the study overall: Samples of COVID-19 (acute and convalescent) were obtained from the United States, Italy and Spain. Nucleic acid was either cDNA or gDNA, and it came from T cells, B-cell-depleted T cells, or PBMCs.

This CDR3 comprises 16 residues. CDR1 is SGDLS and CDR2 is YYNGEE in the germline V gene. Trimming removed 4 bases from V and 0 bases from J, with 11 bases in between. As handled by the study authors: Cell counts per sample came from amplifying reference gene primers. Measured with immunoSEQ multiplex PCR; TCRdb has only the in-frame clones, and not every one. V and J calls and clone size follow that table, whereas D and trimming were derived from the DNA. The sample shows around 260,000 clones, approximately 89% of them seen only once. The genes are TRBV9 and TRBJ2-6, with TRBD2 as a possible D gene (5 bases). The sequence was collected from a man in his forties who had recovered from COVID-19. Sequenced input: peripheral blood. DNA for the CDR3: TGTGCCAGCAGCTCCGAGGGTCGCTCTGGGGCCAACGTCCTGACTTTC. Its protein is CASSSEGRSGANVLTF.